These 12 T cell receptor beta chains were sequenced from one sample in a study of human T cells and chemical hapten exposure. TCRdb recomputed calls from the RACE reads with MiXCR, one row per CDR3 protein. This table has around 100,000 distinct CDR3 sequences, about 10% appearing once. The sample's time point: pre-sensitization, week 0. The sample's treatment: therapeutic diphenylcyclopropenone sensitization with weekly scalp DPC. The source material was whole blood, sampled in connection with sensitization to the hapten diphenylcyclopropenone (DPC). Source of these receptors: an older woman with alopecia areata. Some clones in this sample may be carry-over from other donors' samples.

As for this clonotype: This clone may be a read error of a much larger clone one base away. DNA of the CDR3: TGTGCCAGTAGTTCGACCGGGACAGGGGAGAGTAGTGAGCAGTTCTTC. It yields the protein CASSSTGTGESSEQFF. This chain connects TRBV19 to TRBJ2-1; 10 nucleotides align to TRBD1. The CDR3 runs to 16 residues. Germline trimming cut 5 bases from V and 9 bases from J; bases unmatched to any gene: 13. The V gene's germline CDR1 is LNHDA and CDR2 SQIVND (reference sequence).

This clonotype showed up many times. This sequence joins TRBV7-2 and TRBJ2-1, with 10 bases matching TRBD2. Germline-derived CDR1 and CDR2 are SGHTA and FQGNSA. V shed 1 base and J 9 bases; nucleotides not matched to a gene: 6. The CDR3 has 15 amino acids. The CDR3: CASSLVQRGGGEQFF. The DNA of the CDR3 is TGTGCCAGCAGCTTAGTCCAGCGGGGGGGCGGTGAGCAGTTCTTC.

Many counts were recorded for this clonotype. This chain uses TRBV19 with TRBJ2-6; tentatively, D is TRBD1 or TRBD2 (5 bases each). V shed 3 bases and J shed 1 base, with 16 bases lying between them. CDR3 length: 18 amino acids. CDR1 and CDR2 from the germline V gene are LNHDA and SQIVND (reference sequence). CDR3 amino acids: CASSIEGSLLSGANVLTF. The CDR3 region has the DNA TGTGCCAGTAGTATCGAGGGGTCCCTTTTATCTGGGGCCAACGTCCTGACTTTC.

In its sample, this clonotype was seen a few times. V and J are TRBV29-1 and TRBJ2-6; 7 positions agree with TRBD2. Germline V lookup: CDR1 SQVTM, CDR2 ANQGSEA. The CDR3 runs to 17 residues. J lost 0 bases, V lost 4 bases, and 9 bases had no gene match. As DNA, the CDR3 is TGCAGCGTTGCGAGCGGGGTGGTTTTCTCTGGGGCCAACGTCCTGACTTTC. Translating gives CSVASGVVFSGANVLTF.

This clonotype showed up many times. J is TRBJ2-7 and V is TRBV18; D remains ambiguous. V dropped 3 bases and J dropped 2 bases, with 11 bases sitting between them. This CDR3 has 14 residues. In germline, CDR1 is KGHSH, CDR2 LQKENI. DNA for the CDR3: TGTGCCAGCTCACCTGAGGCTTTCCCCTACGAGCAGTACTTC. Encoded protein: CASSPEAFPYEQYF.

This clonotype was observed many times. V is TRBV20-1 and J is TRBJ2-1, with unresolved D. Trimming removed 1 base at V and 12 bases at J, with 10 bases between. This CDR3 region has 11 residues. The germline CDR1 and CDR2 sequences are DFQATT and SNEGSKA (reference sequence). The DNA for the CDR3 is TGCAGTGCTAGAGCGCTAACTCTGCAGTTCTTC. Protein: CSARALTLQFF.

This clonotype was observed at least ten times. This chain uses TRBV5-1 with TRBJ2-7; 9 nucleotides align to TRBD1. Germline V gives CDR1 SGHRS, CDR2 YFSETQ. V trimming: 6 bases; J trimming: 2 bases; junction bases outside the gene matches: 9. This CDR3 contains 15 residues. The CDR3: CASTPSGQGAYEQYF. CDR3 in DNA: TGCGCCAGCACCCCGTCGGGACAGGGAGCCTACGAGCAGTACTTC.

The V and J genes are TRBV7-6 and TRBJ2-7, with D uncertain. This CDR3 has 13 amino acids. Trimming pared 4 bases from V and 3 bases from J, leaving 10 bases between. The germline gives CDR1 SGHVS, CDR2 FNYEAQ. CDR3 sequence: CASSSRTDYEQYF. The CDR3 bases are TGTGCCAGCAGCTCCCGTACAGACTACGAGCAGTACTTC.

This clonotype appeared many times. J is TRBJ1-2 and V is TRBV10-3; 11 positions match TRBD1. The V and J ends lost 10 bases and 5 bases, in that order; junction bases with no gene match: 3. This CDR3 spans 12 amino acids. Germline lookup yields CDR1 ENHRY and CDR2 SYGVKD. CDR3 protein: CATGTGGYGYTF. As DNA, the CDR3 is TGTGCCACCGGGACAGGGGGTTATGGCTACACCTTC.

This clonotype has only a few counts. The CDR3 loop is CSVYRTGFYQAFF. The CDR3, as DNA: TGCAGCGTCTACAGGACAGGGTTCTACCAAGCTTTCTTT. The chain is built from TRBV29-1 and TRBJ1-1, with 8 nucleotides matching TRBD1. This CDR3 comprises 13 residues. V shed 6 bases and J 9 bases; nucleotides not matched to a gene: 12. CDR1 is SQVTM and CDR2 is ANQGSEA in the germline V gene.

The chain has TRBV30 and TRBJ1-2; tentatively, D is TRBD1 (5 bases). The CDR3 spans 12 residues. CDR1 is GTSNPN, CDR2 SVGIG, per germline (reference sequence). Trimming removed 0 bases from V and 5 bases from J, with 7 bases in between. The chain's CDR3 is CAWSVGAYGYTF. The CDR3 nucleotides read TGTGCCTGGAGTGTAGGGGCTTATGGCTACACCTTC.

This clonotype was found a few times. The chain has TRBV12-3 or TRBV12-4 and TRBJ2-7; D is perhaps TRBD1 (5 bases). V dropped 5 bases and J dropped 5 bases, with 16 bases sitting between them. CDR3 length equals 14 residues. In nucleotides, the CDR3 is TGTGCCAGCAGTCCAACTGGGGCGAACGACGAGCAGTACTTC. It yields the protein CASSPTGANDEQYF.